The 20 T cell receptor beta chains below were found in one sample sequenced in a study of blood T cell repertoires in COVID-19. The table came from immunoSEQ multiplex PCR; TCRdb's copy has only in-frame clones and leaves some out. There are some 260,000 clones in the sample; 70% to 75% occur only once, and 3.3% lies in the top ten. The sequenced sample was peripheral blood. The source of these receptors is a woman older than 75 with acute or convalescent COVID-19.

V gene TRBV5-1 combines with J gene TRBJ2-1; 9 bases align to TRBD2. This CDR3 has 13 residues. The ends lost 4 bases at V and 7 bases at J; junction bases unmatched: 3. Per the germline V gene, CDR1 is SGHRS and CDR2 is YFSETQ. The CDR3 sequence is CASSAGGINEQFF. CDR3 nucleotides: TGCGCCAGCAGCGCGGGGGGGATAAATGAGCAGTTCTTC.

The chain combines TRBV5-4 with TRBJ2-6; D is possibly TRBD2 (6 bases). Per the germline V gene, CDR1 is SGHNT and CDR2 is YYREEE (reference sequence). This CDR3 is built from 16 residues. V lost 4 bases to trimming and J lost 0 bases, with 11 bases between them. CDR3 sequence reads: CASSPEGLSGANVLTF. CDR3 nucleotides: TGTGCCAGCAGCCCGGAGGGTCTCTCTGGGGCCAACGTCCTGACTTTC.

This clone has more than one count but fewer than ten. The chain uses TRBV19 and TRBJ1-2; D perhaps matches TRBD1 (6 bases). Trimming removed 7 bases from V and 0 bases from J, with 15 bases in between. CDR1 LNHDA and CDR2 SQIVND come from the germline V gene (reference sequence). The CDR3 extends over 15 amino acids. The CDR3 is CASTPQDRPNYGYTF. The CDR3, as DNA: TGTGCCAGTACGCCCCAGGACAGACCTAACTATGGCTACACCTTC.

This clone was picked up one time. CDR3 nucleotides: TGTGCCAGCTTCACAGGTCCGAACACTGAAGCTTTCTTT. It is translated as CASFTGPNTEAFF. The chain joins TRBV18 to TRBJ1-1; a weak D match, TRBD1 (5 bases). The CDR3 has 13 amino acids. Trimming removed 7 bases at V and 1 base at J, with 10 bases between. Germline V CDR1 and CDR2: KGHSH, LQKENI.

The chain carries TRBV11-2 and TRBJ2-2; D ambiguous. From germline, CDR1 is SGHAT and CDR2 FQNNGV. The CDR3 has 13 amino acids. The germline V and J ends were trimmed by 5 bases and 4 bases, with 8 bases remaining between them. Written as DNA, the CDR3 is TGTGCCAGCAGCCCTCCCGTCACCGGGGAGCTGTTTTTT. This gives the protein CASSPPVTGELFF.

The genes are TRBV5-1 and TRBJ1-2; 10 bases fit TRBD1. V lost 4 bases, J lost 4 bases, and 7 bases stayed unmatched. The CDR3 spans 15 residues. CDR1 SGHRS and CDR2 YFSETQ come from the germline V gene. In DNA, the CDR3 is TGCGCCAGCAGCGTCGGGACAGGGGAGTTCTATGGCTACACCTTC. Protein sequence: CASSVGTGEFYGYTF.

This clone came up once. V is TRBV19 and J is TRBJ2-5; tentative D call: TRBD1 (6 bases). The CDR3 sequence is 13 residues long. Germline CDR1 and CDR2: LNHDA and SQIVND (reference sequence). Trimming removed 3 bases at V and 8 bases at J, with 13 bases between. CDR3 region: CASSIGTKDTQYF. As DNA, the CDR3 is TGTGCCAGTAGTATTGGGACAAAGGACACCCAGTACTTC.

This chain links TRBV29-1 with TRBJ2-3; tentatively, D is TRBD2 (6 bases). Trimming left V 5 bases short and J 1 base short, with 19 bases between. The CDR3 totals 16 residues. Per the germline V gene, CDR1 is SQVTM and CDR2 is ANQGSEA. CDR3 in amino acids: CSVHRTSRLGTDTQYF. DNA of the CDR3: TGCAGCGTTCATAGGACTTCCAGACTAGGCACAGATACGCAGTATTTT.

DNA for the CDR3: TGCGCCAGCAGCCCAGAGGGGAGGGCCGGCACAGATACGCAGTATTTT. It is translated as CASSPEGRAGTDTQYF. The genes are TRBV5-1 and TRBJ2-3; 7 nucleotides agree with TRBD2. The ends lost 4 bases at V and 1 base at J; junction bases unmatched: 9. Germline CDR1 is SGHRS and CDR2 is YFSETQ. The CDR3 spans 16 residues. The full variable domain, its missing parts supplied by reference TRBV5-1 and TRBJ2-3, is KAGVTQTPRYLIKTRGQQVTLSCSPISGHRSVSWYQQTPGQGLQFLFEYFSETQRNKGNFPGRFSGRQFSNSRSEMNVSTLELGDSALYLCASSPEGRAGTDTQYFGPGTRLTVL.

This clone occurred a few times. CDR3 sequence (DNA): TGTGCCAGCAGCTTACGAGCGGGGTTAATTGAGACCCAGTACTTC. Translated, it gives CASSLRAGLIETQYF. The chain couples TRBV7-9 to TRBJ2-5; 7 positions match TRBD2. This CDR3 region has 15 residues. V lost 2 bases, J lost 5 bases, and 8 bases stayed unmatched. Germline CDR1 reads SEHNR; CDR2 reads FQNEAQ (reference sequence).

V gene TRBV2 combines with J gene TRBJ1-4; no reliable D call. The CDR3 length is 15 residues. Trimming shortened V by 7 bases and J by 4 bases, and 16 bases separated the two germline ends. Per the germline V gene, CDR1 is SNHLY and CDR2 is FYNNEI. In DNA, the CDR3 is TGTGCCAGCACCGAAGGTGGCGGATTTAATGAAAAACTGTTTTTT. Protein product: CASTEGGGFNEKLFF.

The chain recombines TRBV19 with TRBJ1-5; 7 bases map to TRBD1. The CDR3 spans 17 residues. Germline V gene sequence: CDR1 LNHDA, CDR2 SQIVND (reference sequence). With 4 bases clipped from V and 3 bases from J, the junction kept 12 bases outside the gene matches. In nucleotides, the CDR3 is TGTGCCAGTAGTACCGTCTACAGGGGCCAAAACAATCAGCCCCAGCATTTT. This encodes CASSTVYRGQNNQPQHF. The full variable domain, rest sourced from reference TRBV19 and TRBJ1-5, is DGGITQSPKYLFRKEGQNVTLSCEQNLNHDAMYWYRQDPGQGLRLIYYSQIVNDFQKGDIAEGYSVSREKKESFPLTVTSAQKNPTAFYLCASSTVYRGQNNQPQHFGDGTRLSIL.

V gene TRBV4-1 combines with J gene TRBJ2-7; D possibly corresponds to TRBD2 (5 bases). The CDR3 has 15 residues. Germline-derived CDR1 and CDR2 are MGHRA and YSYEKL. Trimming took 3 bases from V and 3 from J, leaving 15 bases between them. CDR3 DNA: TGCGCCAGCAGCCATTCACCTTTTGGGAGCTACGAGCAGTACTTC. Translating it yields CASSHSPFGSYEQYF.

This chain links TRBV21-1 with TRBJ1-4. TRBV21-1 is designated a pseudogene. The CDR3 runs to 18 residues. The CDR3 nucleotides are TGTGCCAGCAGCAAATGGGAGGGGACCTTTACAACTAATGAAAAACTGTTTTTT. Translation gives CASSKWEGTFTTNEKLFF.

This chain's CDR3 is CAGGVSGTSTDTQYF. The CDR3 nucleotides read TGTGCCGGGGGGGTTAGCGGAACTAGCACAGATACGCAGTATTTT. The genes are TRBV2 and TRBJ2-3; 7 bases map to TRBD2. Germline assignment: CDR1 SNHLY and CDR2 FYNNEI. The CDR3 runs to 15 residues. The J segment lost 0 bases and the V segment lost 11 bases, leaving 11 bases of the junction unmatched.

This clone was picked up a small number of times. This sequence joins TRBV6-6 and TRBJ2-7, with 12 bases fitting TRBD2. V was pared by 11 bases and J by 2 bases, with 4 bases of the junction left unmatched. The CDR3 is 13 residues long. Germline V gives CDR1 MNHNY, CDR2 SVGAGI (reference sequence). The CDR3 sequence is CACRLAGAYEQYF. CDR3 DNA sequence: TGTGCCTGCCGACTAGCGGGAGCCTACGAGCAGTACTTC.

The CDR3 DNA follows: TGTGCCAGCAGCCAAGGTCTTAGGGGTGGGGCCAACGTCCTGACTTTC. Translated, it gives CASSQGLRGGANVLTF. The V call is TRBV14, the J call TRBJ2-6; D is possibly TRBD1 (5 bases). Germline V CDR1 and CDR2: SGHDN, FVKESK. CDR3 length equals 16 residues. Trimming shortened V by 1 base and J by 3 bases, and 10 bases separated the two germline ends.

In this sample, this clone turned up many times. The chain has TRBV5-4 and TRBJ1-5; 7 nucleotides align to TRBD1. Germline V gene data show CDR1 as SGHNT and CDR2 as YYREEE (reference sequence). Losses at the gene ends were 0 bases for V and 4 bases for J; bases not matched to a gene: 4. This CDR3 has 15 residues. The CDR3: CASSLDGTANQPQHF. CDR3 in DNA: TGTGCCAGCAGCTTGGATGGGACAGCTAATCAGCCCCAGCATTTT.

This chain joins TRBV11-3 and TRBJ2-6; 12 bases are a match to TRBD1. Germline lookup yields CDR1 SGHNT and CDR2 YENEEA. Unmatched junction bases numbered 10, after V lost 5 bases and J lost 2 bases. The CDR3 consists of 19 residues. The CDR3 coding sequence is TGTGCCAGCAGCCAAGGGACAGGGGGCGCGGGTACTGGGGCCAACGTCCTGACTTTC. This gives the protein CASSQGTGGAGTGANVLTF.

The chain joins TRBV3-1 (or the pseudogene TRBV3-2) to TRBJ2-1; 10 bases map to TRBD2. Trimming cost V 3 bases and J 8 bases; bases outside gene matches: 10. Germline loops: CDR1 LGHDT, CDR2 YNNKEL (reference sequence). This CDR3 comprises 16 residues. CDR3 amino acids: CASSHANPSGSYEQFF. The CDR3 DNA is TGTGCCAGCAGCCACGCGAACCCTAGCGGGAGCTATGAGCAGTTCTTC.